Reported below is one TCR beta chain. Germline CDR1 SGHRS, CDR2 YFSETQ. The CDR3 sequence is 13 residues long. Trimming cost V 4 bases and J 3 bases, with 10 bases left between them. TCRdb keeps only in-frame clones here, not all; method: immunoSEQ multiplex PCR. The sample lists a few hundred thousand clones; 65% to 90% were seen once. This sample stems from a study of blood T cell repertoires in COVID-19. Individuals aged roughly 18 to 95 years were recruited from 24 US areas. The TCR sequence derives from a woman aged 18-29 years who had recovered from COVID-19. Sequencing was performed on PBMCs or T cells enriched from blood (not recorded which). This chain uses TRBV5-1 with TRBJ1-1; D ambiguous. This CDR3 is CASSRIEDTEAFF. The CDR3 nucleotides are TGCGCCAGCAGCCGGATTGAGGACACTGAAGCTTTCTTT.